A selection of T cell receptor beta chains follows, all from one sample in a study of spatial heterogeneity in lung cancer. From the 5' RACE reads, TCRdb called clonotypes with MiXCR, one entry per CDR3 protein. The table has 35,000 to 40,000 distinct CDR3 sequences, roughly 6.5% seen once. The source was PBMCs, collected at surgery. The receptors were gathered from a female donor with early-stage non-small cell lung cancer. The CDR3 runs from the conserved cysteine through the conserved F or W. Each record gives: V gene, clone size, D gene, J gene, CDR3 protein, CDR3 DNA. D genes are given only for firm matches. A row's size may be missing; if present it is once, few, many or a size class.

TRBV4-1	few	.	TRBJ1-2	CASSQGGRPSLYGYTF	TGCGCCAGCAGCCAAGGGGGCAGGCCATCCCTCTATGGCTACACCTTC
TRBV6-5	many	.	TRBJ2-3	CASSYSRAESDSSTDTQYF	TGTGCCAGCAGTTACTCCCGGGCGGAGAGTGATTCGAGCACAGATACGCAGTATTTT
TRBV19	many	TRBD2	TRBJ2-1	CASSHGTSGRANEQFF	TGTGCCAGTAGTCACGGGACTAGCGGGAGGGCTAATGAGCAGTTCTTC
TRBV23-1	few	.	TRBJ2-1	CASSQSRLADEQFF	TGCGCCAGCAGTCAATCACGGCTAGCCGATGAGCAGTTCTTC
TRBV2	few	.	TRBJ2-3	CASSATESTDTQYF	TGTGCCAGCAGTGCGACAGAGAGCACAGATACGCAGTATTTT
TRBV18	few	TRBD1	TRBJ2-7	CASSLRDRGFYEQYF	TGTGCCAGCTCGCTCCGGGACAGGGGCTTCTACGAGCAGTACTTC
TRBV20-1	.	.	TRBJ2-2	CSANPGARSTGELFF	TGCAGTGCTAATCCAGGGGCAAGGAGCACCGGGGAGCTGTTTTTT
TRBV5-1	few	.	TRBJ2-7	CASSPFTPAEQYF	TGCGCCAGCAGCCCATTCACCCCGGCCGAGCAGTACTTC
TRBV24-1	many	.	TRBJ1-5	CATSDGSDRGLSNQPQHF	TGTGCCACCAGTGATGGATCGGACAGAGGGCTTAGCAATCAGCCCCAGCATTTT
TRBV5-6	many	.	TRBJ2-7	CASSLLGSLYEQYF	TGTGCCAGCAGCTTGCTGGGGTCCCTCTACGAGCAGTACTTC
TRBV3-1	many	.	TRBJ1-6	CASSQDWYSPLHF	TGTGCCAGCAGCCAAGATTGGTATTCACCCCTCCACTTT
TRBV7-9	few	TRBD2	TRBJ2-1	CASSSTSGRASRNEQFF	TGTGCCAGCAGCTCTACTAGCGGGAGGGCCTCGCGCAATGAGCAGTTCTTC
TRBV30	many	TRBD2	TRBJ2-3	CAWSERWGGTDTQYF	TGTGCCTGGAGTGAACGGTGGGGGGGGACAGATACGCAGTATTTT
TRBV29-1	few	TRBD2	TRBJ2-2	CSVEWREANTGELFF	TGCAGCGTTGAGTGGCGGGAGGCCAACACCGGGGAGCTGTTTTTT
TRBV24-1	few	.	TRBJ2-3	CATSDHPSETVSTDTQYF	TGTGCCACCAGTGATCACCCTAGCGAGACCGTTAGCACAGATACGCAGTATTTT
TRBV30	.	.	TRBJ1-1	CAWSAEYVPVEAFF	TGTGCCTGGAGTGCGGAGTATGTACCTGTTGAAGCTTTCTTT
TRBV7-9	.	TRBD1	TRBJ1-5	CASSLVVRQGINQPQHF	TGTGCCAGCAGCTTAGTTGTGAGACAGGGGATCAATCAGCCCCAGCATTTT
TRBV5-1	.	.	TRBJ2-3	CASSLGGTSTDTQYF	TGCGCCAGCAGCTTGGGGGGAACTAGCACAGATACGCAGTATTTT
TRBV15	few	.	TRBJ1-5	CATSRGRGNQPQHF	TGTGCCACCAGCAGAGGCAGAGGGAATCAGCCCCAGCATTTT
TRBV6-1	few	TRBD2	TRBJ2-2	CASRAGTSSGELFF	TGTGCCAGCAGGGCCGGGACTAGCAGCGGGGAGCTGTTTTTT
TRBV7-2	many	TRBD2	TRBJ2-1	CASSLRTSGNEQFF	TGTGCCAGCAGCCTTCGGACTAGTGGTAATGAGCAGTTCTTC
TRBV18	many	.	TRBJ1-2	CASSPGKVQRNYGYTF	TGTGCCAGCTCACCAGGGAAAGTACAGCGAAACTATGGCTACACCTTC
TRBV18	many	.	TRBJ2-5	CASLQEGETQYF	TGTGCCAGTCTCCAGGAGGGAGAGACCCAGTACTTC
TRBV3-1	.	TRBD2	TRBJ2-5	CASSRTSLQETQYF	TGTGCCAGCAGCCGGACTAGCCTCCAAGAGACCCAGTACTTC
TRBV28	many	.	TRBJ1-4	CASSLTGAEEKLFF	TGTGCCAGCAGTCTGACCGGGGCCGAAGAAAAACTGTTTTTT
TRBV11-2	many	TRBD1	TRBJ2-3	CASSGQTGVDTQYF	TGTGCCAGCAGCGGCCAGACAGGGGTAGATACGCAGTATTTT
TRBV28	many	.	TRBJ2-3	CASSPGTASLYTQYF	TGTGCCAGCTCCCCCGGGACCGCTTCCTTATATACGCAGTATTTT
TRBV5-1	few	.	TRBJ2-2	CASSRLGPTNTGELFF	TGCGCCAGCAGCCGACTCGGACCGACGAACACCGGGGAGCTGTTTTTT
TRBV5-1	many	TRBD2	TRBJ2-5	CASSSSGGLAGETQYF	TGCGCCAGCAGCTCCTCCGGCGGGCTAGCGGGCGAGACCCAGTACTTC
TRBV20-1	many	.	TRBJ2-1	CSARDLSRSYNEQFF	TGCAGTGCTAGAGATCTGAGTAGAAGTTACAATGAGCAGTTCTTC
TRBV11-2	.	.	TRBJ2-1	CASSLATGYNEQFF	TGTGCCAGCAGCTTAGCTACCGGCTACAATGAGCAGTTCTTC
TRBV11-2	.	.	TRBJ2-1	CASSLELARLSNEQFF	TGTGCCAGCAGCTTAGAGCTCGCTAGGCTCAGCAATGAGCAGTTCTTC
TRBV6-2/TRBV6-3	many	.	TRBJ1-5	CASRLPAGAGPQHF	TGTGCCAGCAGGTTGCCCGCGGGCGCGGGGCCCCAGCATTTT
TRBV30	many	.	TRBJ1-6	CAWSVVEPGYNSPLHF	TGTGCCTGGAGTGTAGTAGAGCCGGGGTATAATTCACCCCTCCACTTT
TRBV28	many	TRBD1	TRBJ1-1	CASSPTTGAVNTEAFF	TGTGCCAGCAGTCCAACGACAGGGGCCGTGAACACTGAAGCTTTCTTT
TRBV7-9	few	.	TRBJ1-3	CASSLGRGFSSGNTIYF	TGTGCCAGCAGCTTAGGACGGGGCTTCAGCTCTGGAAACACCATATATTTT
TRBV5-1	many	.	TRBJ2-7	CASSTIDTAGEQYF	TGCGCCAGCAGCACGATTGACACCGCCGGGGAGCAGTACTTC